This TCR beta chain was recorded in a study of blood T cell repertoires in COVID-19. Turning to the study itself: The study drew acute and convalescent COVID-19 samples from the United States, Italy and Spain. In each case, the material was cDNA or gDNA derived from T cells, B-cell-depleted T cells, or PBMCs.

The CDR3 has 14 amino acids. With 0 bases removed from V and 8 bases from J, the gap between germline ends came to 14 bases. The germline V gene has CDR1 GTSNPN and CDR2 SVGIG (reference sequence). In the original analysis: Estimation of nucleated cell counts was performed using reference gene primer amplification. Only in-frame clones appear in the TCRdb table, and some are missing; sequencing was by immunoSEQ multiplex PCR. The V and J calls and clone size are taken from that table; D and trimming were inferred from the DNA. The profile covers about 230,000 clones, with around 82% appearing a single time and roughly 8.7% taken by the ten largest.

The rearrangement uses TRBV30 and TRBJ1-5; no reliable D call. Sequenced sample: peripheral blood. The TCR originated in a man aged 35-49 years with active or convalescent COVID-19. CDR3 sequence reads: CAWSVGQRAEPQHF. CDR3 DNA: TGTGCCTGGAGTGTCGGGCAGCGGGCGGAGCCCCAGCATTTT.